This T cell receptor (beta chain) derives from a study of response to subunit inactivated influenza vaccine (dated by TCRdb to 2016 to 2019). For context, the study as a whole: Deep quantitative profiling of the T cell receptor repertoire was used in the study to follow responses to a trivalent subunit inactivated influenza vaccine.

This clonotype was seen at least ten times. Its cognate antigen has yet to be identified. Base qualities are not provided; no much larger clone lies one nucleotide away. Via the germline V gene, CDR1 is SGHRS and CDR2 YFSETQ. The junction carries 15 bases between V and J, which are trimmed by 5 bases and 1 base respectively. The CDR3 runs 16 residues from the cysteine to the phenylalanine. The kept DNA is CDR3 alone, 48 bases in frame from the first base. Findings and caveats that apply to the study as a whole: It was suggested by the authors that each seasonal influenza vaccination may recruit only a limited number of new T cells.

The library was obtained by RT-PCR. The run used an Illumina HiSeq 2500. TCRdb reprocessed the public reads (quality trimming at Q25 with fastp, clone calling with MiXCR) and kept in-frame beta chains. Identical CDR3 proteins give one entry, which carries the most common genes and DNA. This sample comprises about 540,000 distinct CDR3 sequences, around 21% of them detected only once. The ten largest clones represent roughly 2.8% of the sample. The sample was also reused in another study, on T cells expressing NK-cell markers. The second study, in turn, reports: The TCR beta cDNA libraries were made using 5'RACE template switching, a step that added both a universal primer site and unique molecular identifiers. TCR beta-chain repertoires were profiled in sorted CD3+CD56+NKG2C+, CD3+CD56+NKG2C- and CD3+CD56-NKG2C+ T-cell subsets from several donors. Among the eight sequenced donors, only one was HCMV-seronegative, while the other seven were HCMV-seropositive. In several experiments an anti-gammadeltaTCR antibody was added to restrict sorting to alphabetaTCR-expressing T cells. In roughly 6 donors, the dominant CD3+CD56+NKG2C+ clonotypes were found to rank among the top 10 CD8+ clonotypes and to make up about 1.0-8% of CD8+ T cells. Those dominant clonotypes were again the most abundant among CD3+CD56-NKG2C+ cells in a handful of donors, at about 28.3-60.1%. Whether the expanded NKG2C-expressing T cell clones were specific for HCMV antigens remained unclear. The eight sequenced donors were randomly selected healthy volunteers, three men and five women. To determine HCMV serostatus, a commercial ELISA kit was used to detect HCMV-specific IgG in serum. Ficoll density gradient centrifugation was used to isolate peripheral blood mononuclear cells from blood. CD4+ and CD8+ T cells were isolated from PBMC by magnetic immunoseparation with Miltenyi isolation kits. cDNA synthesis was primed from the TCR beta constant segment, followed by two successive PCR amplification steps. Sequencing of the libraries produced 2 x 150 bp reads on Illumina HiSeq 2000/2500, MiSeq or NextSeq. MIGEC handled demultiplexing of the reads and grouping by UMI, while MiTCR was used to assemble and quantify clonotypes. Only TCR cDNA sequences supported by at least two reads were kept to exclude erroneous sequences. The tcR package was used for downstream repertoire analysis, and clonotypes were matched between fractions using CDR3 nucleotide sequence together with V segment. VDJmatch was used to annotate antigen specificity against VDJdb, with one amino acid substitution allowed in CDR3.

This specimen was CD4+ T cells sorted from PBMCs, taken about 11 days after vaccination. This receptor was taken from a man aged 45 to 65 who received an inactivated influenza vaccine. Donor details come from another sample of the same person, matched by shared clones. The rearrangement combines TRBV5-1 with TRBJ2-2; the D gene assignment is ambiguous. The CDR3 loop reads CASRPSTGLNTGELFF. DNA sequence: TGCGCCAGCAGACCATCCACCGGGCTGAACACCGGGGAGCTGTTTTTT.